Shown below are 13 T cell receptor beta chains from a single sample sequenced in a study of Graves' ophthalmopathy and Graves' hyperthyroidism. The sequenced template was RNA, covering the TCR beta CDR3 region. HTBI-primed RT-PCR formed the first round, and a multiplex PCR formed the second. TCRdb recomputed calls from the multiplex PCR reads with MiXCR, one row per CDR3 protein. The sample shows about 1.1 million distinct CDR3 sequences, 35% to 40% of them seen only once. The material sequenced was peripheral blood or thyroid tissue (not recorded which). These receptors all come from an adult man with Graves' hyperthyroidism.

The V call is TRBV29-1, the J call TRBJ1-3, with D maybe TRBD1 (5 bases). V dropped 4 bases and J dropped 6 bases, with 10 bases sitting between them. This CDR3 spans 12 amino acids. CDR1 SQVTM and CDR2 ANQGSEA come from the germline V gene. This chain's CDR3 is CSVGGDLNTIYF. The CDR3 DNA reads as TGCAGCGTTGGAGGGGATCTAAACACCATATATTTT.

There are many counts of this clonotype. The chain employs TRBV2 and TRBJ1-5; D ambiguous. The germline CDR1 and CDR2 sequences are SNHLY and FYNNEI. There are 14 residues in the CDR3. The V end was cut by 8 bases, the J end by 2 bases, with 13 bases between. CDR3 sequence reads: CASRLAFGNQPQHF. The CDR3, as DNA: TGTGCCAGCCGGTTGGCCTTTGGCAATCAGCCCCAGCATTTT.

This clonotype was seen at least ten times. The chain is built from TRBV29-1 and TRBJ1-1; D is unresolved. This CDR3 has 14 amino acids. Germline loops: CDR1 SQVTM, CDR2 ANQGSEA. Between the trimmed V and J ends, which lost 0 bases and 0 bases, there was a span of 8 bases. The CDR3 sequence: CSVEERLMNTEAFF. CDR3 in DNA: TGCAGCGTTGAAGAAAGACTAATGAACACTGAAGCTTTCTTT.

This clonotype was counted between two and nine times. V is TRBV29-1 and J is TRBJ1-2; weak D call: TRBD1 (5 bases). The CDR3 sequence is 14 residues long. CDR1 and CDR2 from the germline V gene are SQVTM and ANQGSEA. The CDR3 sequence: CSARHGASNYGYTF. In DNA form, the CDR3 reads TGCAGTGCTAGACATGGGGCGTCTAACTATGGCTACACCTTC.

V usage is TRBV29-1 and J usage is TRBJ1-1, with D perhaps matching TRBD1 (6 bases). The germline V gene has CDR1 SQVTM and CDR2 ANQGSEA. The CDR3 has 16 residues. The V and J ends lost 7 bases and 6 bases respectively, with 27 bases between them. The chain's CDR3 is CSAVTGPERFLAEAFF. The CDR3 bases are TGCAGCGCTGTGACAGGCCCAGAGAGGTTTTTGGCTGAAGCTTTCTTT.

For this clonotype: Since a much larger clone is just one base distant, this may be a read error. This chain's CDR3 is CASSEVAGSATEAFF. As DNA, the CDR3 is TGTGCCAGCAGTGAAGTGGCAGGGTCCGCCACTGAAGCTTTCTTT. This rearrangement joins TRBV2 to TRBJ1-1, with a possible D match to TRBD1 (5 bases). This CDR3 is built from 15 residues. The germline V gene has CDR1 SNHLY and CDR2 FYNNEI. Trimming removed 1 base at V and 4 bases at J, with 13 bases between.

CDR3 in DNA: TGCAGTGCTACCGGGACAGGGGAGGACACTGAAGCTTTCTTT. This sequence encodes CSATGTGEDTEAFF. The genes are TRBV20-1 and TRBJ1-1, with 10 nucleotides matching TRBD1. Germline V CDR1 and CDR2: DFQATT, SNEGSKA (reference sequence). The CDR3 loop spans 14 amino acids. The trim removed 4 bases at V and 3 bases at J, leaving 5 bases unmatched.

This clonotype was found many times. The rearrangement links TRBV13 to TRBJ2-5; D perhaps matches TRBD2 (6 bases). Trimming removed 8 bases from V and 9 bases from J, with 16 bases in between. The CDR3 totals 12 residues. Germline assignment: CDR1 PRHDT and CDR2 FYEKMQ (reference sequence). The chain's CDR3 is CASGASWGAQYF. The CDR3 region has the DNA TGTGCCAGCGGTGCCAGCTGGGGGGCCCAGTACTTC.

This clonotype was recorded at least ten times. This rearrangement joins TRBV7-2 to TRBJ1-3; no clear D gene. V lost 1 base to trimming and J lost 8 bases, with 6 bases between them. CDR3 length: 12 amino acids. Germline V gene lookup returns CDR1 SGHTA and CDR2 FQGNSA. The CDR3 region is CASSLGSDTIYF. CDR3 in DNA: TGTGCCAGCAGCTTAGGTTCGGACACCATATATTTT.

This sequence joins TRBV10-3 and TRBJ2-1; 8 bases are a match to TRBD1. The CDR3 covers 12 residues. The germline V gene encodes CDR1 ENHRY and CDR2 SYGVKD. Trimming took 9 bases from V and 5 from J; bases not matched to a gene: 3. CDR3 sequence: CAIDRGDNEQFF. The CDR3 DNA sequence: TGTGCCATTGACAGGGGAGACAATGAGCAGTTCTTC.

The chain couples TRBV29-1 to TRBJ1-5; 7 nucleotides align to TRBD1. V was pared by 7 bases and J by 4 bases, with 10 bases of the junction left unmatched. Germline CDR1 and CDR2: SQVTM and ANQGSEA. The CDR3 loop spans 14 amino acids. The CDR3 sequence: CSDRERDRNQPQHF. The CDR3 nucleotides read TGCAGCGATCGGGAGCGGGACAGAAATCAGCCCCAGCATTTT.

V and J are TRBV20-1 and TRBJ1-5; D might be TRBD1 (6 bases). Germline assignment: CDR1 DFQATT and CDR2 SNEGSKA (reference sequence). The CDR3 consists of 13 residues. The ends were cut back, 0 bases at V and 9 bases at J, with 12 bases in the middle. The CDR3 DNA reads as TGCAGTGCTAGAGACAGGGGTGATGGGCCCCAGCATTTT. This translates into CSARDRGDGPQHF.

The gene calls are TRBV6-5 and TRBJ1-5; D may be TRBD1 (5 bases). Germline-derived CDR1 and CDR2 are MNHEY and SVGAGI. With 6 bases removed from V and 4 bases from J, the gap between germline ends came to 16 bases. This CDR3 region has 15 residues. The CDR3 protein is CASRPRSGRNQPQHF. The CDR3 coding sequence is TGTGCCAGCAGACCTCGTTCGGGGCGAAATCAGCCCCAGCATTTT.